This T cell receptor beta chain comes out of a study of blood T cell repertoires in COVID-19. Overall study context: Donors in the United States, Italy and Spain gave samples during acute or convalescent COVID-19. Sources were T cells, B-cell-depleted T cells, or PBMCs; the material itself was cDNA or gDNA.

Trimming shortened V by 11 bases and J by 1 base, and 11 bases separated the two germline ends. This CDR3 contains 12 residues. CDR1 is SNHLY, CDR2 FYNNEI, per germline. This clone showed up just a few times. In the study's own analysis: Amplification with reference gene primers provided the estimates of nucleated cell counts. Method: immunoSEQ multiplex PCR; TCRdb's copy keeps in-frame clones and lacks some. That table furnishes V, J and clone size, whereas the DNA furnished D and trimming. The profile covers around 50,000 clones, with 82% appearing a single time and more than 8% taken by the ten largest.

The chain couples TRBV2 to TRBJ2-5; D might be TRBD2 (5 bases). This sequence was found in a woman older than 75 with acute or convalescent COVID-19. Sequencing was done on a sample of peripheral blood. The CDR3 DNA follows: TGTGCCCGCAAAGAGGGCCAAGAGACCCAGTACTTC. Translation: CARKEGQETQYF.